This T cell receptor (beta chain) appears in the sequencing data of a study of graft-versus-host responses after intestinal transplantation. Across the study: Transplants were multivisceral, liver-intestinal, or isolated intestinal. Recipients across the board were started on anti-thymocyte globulin induction, then kept on tacrolimus and steroids for 2 to 4 years. General observations from the study: Some GvH clones appeared in ileal mucosa or blood before recipient bone marrow. The study found high graft-versus-host to host-versus-graft clonal ratios in allografts of patients with graft-donor T cell macrochimerism.

The data were produced by immunoSEQ multiplex PCR, yet TCRdb's version contains in-frame clones alone and is incomplete. The repertoire has tens of thousands of clones, about nine tenths of them found once; the top ten carry around 0.1%. In regard to this clone: Its antigen is not identified.

The sequence derives from a human donor who received an intestinal transplant. The material sequenced was unstimulated CD4+ T cells sorted from spleen or lymph node cells, taken before intestinal transplant.

The CDR3 nucleotides are TGTGCCAGCAGTTACCAAGGGGAACTGTTTTTT. This encodes CASSYQGELFF. The chain joins TRBV6-5 to TRBJ1-4; a weak D match, TRBD1 (5 bases). With 2 bases removed from V and 12 bases from J, the gap between germline ends came to 7 bases. This CDR3 has 11 residues. The germline CDR1 and CDR2 sequences are MNHEY and SVGAGI.